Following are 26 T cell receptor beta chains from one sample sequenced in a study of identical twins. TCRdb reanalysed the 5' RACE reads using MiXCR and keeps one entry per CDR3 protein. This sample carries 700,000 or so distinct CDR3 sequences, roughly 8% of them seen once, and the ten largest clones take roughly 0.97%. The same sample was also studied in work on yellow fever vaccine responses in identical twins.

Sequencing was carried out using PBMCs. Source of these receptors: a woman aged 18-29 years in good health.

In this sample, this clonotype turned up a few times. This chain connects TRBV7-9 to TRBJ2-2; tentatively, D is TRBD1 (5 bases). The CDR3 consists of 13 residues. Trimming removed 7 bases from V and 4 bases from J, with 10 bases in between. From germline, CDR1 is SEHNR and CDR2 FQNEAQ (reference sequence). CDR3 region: CASNPTVTGELFF. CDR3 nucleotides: TGTGCCAGCAACCCGACAGTCACCGGGGAGCTGTTTTTT. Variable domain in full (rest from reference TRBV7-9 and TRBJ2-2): DTGVSQNPRHKITKRGQNVTFRCDPISEHNRLYWYRQTLGQGPEFLTYFQNEAQLEKSRLLSDRFSAERPKGSFSTLEIQRTEQGDSAMYLCASNPTVTGELFFGEGSRLTVL.

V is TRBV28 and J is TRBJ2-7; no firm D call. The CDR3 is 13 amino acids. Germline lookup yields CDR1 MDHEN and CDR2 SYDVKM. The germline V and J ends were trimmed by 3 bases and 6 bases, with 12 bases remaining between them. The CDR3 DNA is TGTGCCAGCAGTTTTATAGGATCCATCGAGCAGTACTTC. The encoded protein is CASSFIGSIEQYF.

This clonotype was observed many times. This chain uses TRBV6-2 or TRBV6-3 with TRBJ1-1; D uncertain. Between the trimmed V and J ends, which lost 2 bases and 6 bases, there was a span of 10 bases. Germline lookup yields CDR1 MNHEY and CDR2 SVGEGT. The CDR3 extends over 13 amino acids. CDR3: CASSYAGRAEAFF. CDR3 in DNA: TGTGCCAGCAGTTACGCAGGAAGGGCTGAAGCTTTCTTT.

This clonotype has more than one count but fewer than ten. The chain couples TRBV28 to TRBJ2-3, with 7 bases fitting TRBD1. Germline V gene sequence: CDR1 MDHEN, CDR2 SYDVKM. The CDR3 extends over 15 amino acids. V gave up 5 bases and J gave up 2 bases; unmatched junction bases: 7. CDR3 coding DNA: TGTGCCAGCAGTACTCAGACAGGGAACACAGATACGCAGTATTTT. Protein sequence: CASSTQTGNTDTQYF.

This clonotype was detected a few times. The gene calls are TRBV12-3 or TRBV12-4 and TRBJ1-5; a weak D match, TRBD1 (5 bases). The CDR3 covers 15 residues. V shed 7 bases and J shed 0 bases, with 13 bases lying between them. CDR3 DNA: TGTGCCAGCATTCGGGACGGTCATAGCAATCAGCCCCAGCATTTT. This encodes CASIRDGHSNQPQHF.

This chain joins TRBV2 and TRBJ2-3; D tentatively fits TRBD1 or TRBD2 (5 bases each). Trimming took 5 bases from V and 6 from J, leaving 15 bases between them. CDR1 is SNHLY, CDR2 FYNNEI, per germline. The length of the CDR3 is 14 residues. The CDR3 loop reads CASSLQGRGDTQYF. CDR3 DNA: TGTGCCAGCAGTCTCCAGGGCCGCGGGGATACGCAGTATTTT. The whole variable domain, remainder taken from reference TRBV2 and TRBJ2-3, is EPEVTQTPSHQVTQMGQEVILRCVPISNHLYFYWYRQILGQKVEFLVSFYNNEISEKSEIFDDQFSVERPDGSNFTLKIRSTKLEDSAMYFCASSLQGRGDTQYFGPGTRLTVL.

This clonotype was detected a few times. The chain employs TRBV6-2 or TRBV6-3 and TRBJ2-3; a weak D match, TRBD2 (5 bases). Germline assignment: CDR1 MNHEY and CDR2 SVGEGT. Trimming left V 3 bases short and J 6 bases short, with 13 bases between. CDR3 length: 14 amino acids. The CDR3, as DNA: TGTGCCAGCAGTTATAGAGGGTCCGACGATACGCAGTATTTT. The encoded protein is CASSYRGSDDTQYF.

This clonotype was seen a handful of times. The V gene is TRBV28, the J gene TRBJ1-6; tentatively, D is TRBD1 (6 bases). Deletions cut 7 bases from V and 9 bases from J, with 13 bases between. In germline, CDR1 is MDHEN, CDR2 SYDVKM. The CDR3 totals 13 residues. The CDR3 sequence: CASKGGPASPLHF. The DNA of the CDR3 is TGTGCCAGCAAGGGGGGGCCCGCTTCACCCCTCCACTTT.

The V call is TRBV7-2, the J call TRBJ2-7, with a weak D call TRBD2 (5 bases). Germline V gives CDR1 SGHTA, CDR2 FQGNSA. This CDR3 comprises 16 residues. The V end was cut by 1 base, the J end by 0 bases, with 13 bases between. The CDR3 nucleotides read TGTGCCAGCAGCTTAGACGGGATTTCTACCTCCTACGAGCAGTACTTC. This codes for CASSLDGISTSYEQYF. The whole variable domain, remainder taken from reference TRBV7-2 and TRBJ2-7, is GAGVSQSPSNKVTEKGKDVELRCDPISGHTALYWYRQSLGQGLEFLIYFQGNSAPDKSGLPSDRFSAERTGGSVSTLTIQRTQQEDSAVYLCASSLDGISTSYEQYFGPGTRLTVT.

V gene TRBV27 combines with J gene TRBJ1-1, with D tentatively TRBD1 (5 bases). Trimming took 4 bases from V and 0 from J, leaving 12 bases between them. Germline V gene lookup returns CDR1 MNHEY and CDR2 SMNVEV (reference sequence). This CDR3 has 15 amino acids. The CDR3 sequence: CASSSRVGMNTEAFF. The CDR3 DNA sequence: TGTGCCAGCAGTTCCAGGGTAGGCATGAACACTGAAGCTTTCTTT.

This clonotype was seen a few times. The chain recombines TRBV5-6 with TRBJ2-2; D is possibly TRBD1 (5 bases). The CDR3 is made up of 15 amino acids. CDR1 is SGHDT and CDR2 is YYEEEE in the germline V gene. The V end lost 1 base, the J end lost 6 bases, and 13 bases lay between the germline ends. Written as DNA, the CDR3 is TGTGCCAGCAGCTTGCTTGGACAATCTCCCGGGGAGCTGTTTTTT. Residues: CASSLLGQSPGELFF.

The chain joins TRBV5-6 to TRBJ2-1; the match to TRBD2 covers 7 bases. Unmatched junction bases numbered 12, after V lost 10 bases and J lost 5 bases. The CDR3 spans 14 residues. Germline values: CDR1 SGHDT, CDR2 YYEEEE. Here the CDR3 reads CAVSGGSLNNEQFF. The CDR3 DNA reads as TGTGCCGTATCCGGCGGGAGTTTGAACAATGAGCAGTTCTTC.

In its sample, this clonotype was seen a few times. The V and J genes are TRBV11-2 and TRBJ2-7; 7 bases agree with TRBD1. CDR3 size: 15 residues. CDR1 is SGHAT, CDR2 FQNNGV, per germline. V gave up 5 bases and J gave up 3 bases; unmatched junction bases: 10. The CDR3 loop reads CASSPGAGGIYEQYF. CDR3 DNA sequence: TGTGCCAGCAGCCCCGGGGCAGGGGGTATCTACGAGCAGTACTTC.

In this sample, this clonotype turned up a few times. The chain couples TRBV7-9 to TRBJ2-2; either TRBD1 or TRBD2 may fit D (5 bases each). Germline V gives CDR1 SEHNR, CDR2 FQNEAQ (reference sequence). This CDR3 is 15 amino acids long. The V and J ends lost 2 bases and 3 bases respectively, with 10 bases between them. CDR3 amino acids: CASSLKGDHTGELFF. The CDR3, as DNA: TGTGCCAGCAGCTTAAAAGGGGACCACACCGGGGAGCTGTTTTTT.

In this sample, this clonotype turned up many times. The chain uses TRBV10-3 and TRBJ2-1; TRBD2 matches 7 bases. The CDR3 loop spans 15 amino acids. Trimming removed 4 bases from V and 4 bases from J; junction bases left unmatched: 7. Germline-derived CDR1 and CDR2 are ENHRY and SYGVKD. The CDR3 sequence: CAISGLADPYNEQFF. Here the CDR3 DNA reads TGTGCCATCAGTGGTCTAGCGGACCCTTACAATGAGCAGTTCTTC.

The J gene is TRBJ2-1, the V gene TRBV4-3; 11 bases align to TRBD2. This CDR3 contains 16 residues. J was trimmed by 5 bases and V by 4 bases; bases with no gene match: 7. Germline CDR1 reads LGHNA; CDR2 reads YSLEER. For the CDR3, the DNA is TGCGCCAGCAGCCTTTCTCTGGGACTAGCGGACAATGAGCAGTTCTTC. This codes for CASSLSLGLADNEQFF.

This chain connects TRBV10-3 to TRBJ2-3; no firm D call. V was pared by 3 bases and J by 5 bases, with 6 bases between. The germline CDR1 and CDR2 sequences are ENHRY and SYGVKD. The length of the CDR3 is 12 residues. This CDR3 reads CAISDVGDTQYF. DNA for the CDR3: TGTGCCATCAGTGATGTCGGAGATACGCAGTATTTT.

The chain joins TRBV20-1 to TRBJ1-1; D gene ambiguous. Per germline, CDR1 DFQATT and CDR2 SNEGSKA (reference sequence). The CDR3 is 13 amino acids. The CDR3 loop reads CSPWGGPRTEAFF. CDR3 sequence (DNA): TGCAGCCCCTGGGGAGGGCCGAGGACTGAAGCTTTCTTT.

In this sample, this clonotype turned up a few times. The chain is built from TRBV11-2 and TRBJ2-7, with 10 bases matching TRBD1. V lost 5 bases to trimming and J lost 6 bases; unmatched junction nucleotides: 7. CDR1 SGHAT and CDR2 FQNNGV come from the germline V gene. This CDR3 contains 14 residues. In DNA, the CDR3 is TGTGCCAGCAGCCAGGACAGGGGGGATGGCGAGCAGTACTTC. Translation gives CASSQDRGDGEQYF.

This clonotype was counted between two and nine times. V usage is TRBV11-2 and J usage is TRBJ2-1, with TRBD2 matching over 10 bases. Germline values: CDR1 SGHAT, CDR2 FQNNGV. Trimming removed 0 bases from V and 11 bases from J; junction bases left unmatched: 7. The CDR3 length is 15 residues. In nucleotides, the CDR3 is TGTGCCAGCAGCTTAGATGGGCTAGCGGGGGAAAAGCAGTTCTTC. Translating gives CASSLDGLAGEKQFF.

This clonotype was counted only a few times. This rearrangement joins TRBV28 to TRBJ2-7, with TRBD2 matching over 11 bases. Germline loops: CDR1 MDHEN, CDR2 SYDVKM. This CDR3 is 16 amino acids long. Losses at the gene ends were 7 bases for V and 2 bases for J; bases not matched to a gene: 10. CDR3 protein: CASIRKIAGGPYEQYF. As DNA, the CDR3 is TGTGCCAGCATTAGAAAGATAGCGGGAGGGCCCTACGAGCAGTACTTC.

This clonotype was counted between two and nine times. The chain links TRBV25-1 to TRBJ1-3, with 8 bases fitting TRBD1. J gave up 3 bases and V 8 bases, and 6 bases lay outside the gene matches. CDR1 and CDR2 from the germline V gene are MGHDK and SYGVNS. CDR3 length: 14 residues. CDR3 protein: CASQGTGLGNTIYF. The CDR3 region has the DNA TGTGCCAGCCAGGGGACAGGCCTTGGAAACACCATATATTTT.

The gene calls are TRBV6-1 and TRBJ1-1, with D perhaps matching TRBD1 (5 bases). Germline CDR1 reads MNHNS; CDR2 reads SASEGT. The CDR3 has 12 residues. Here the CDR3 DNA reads TGTCAACCCGGGACTACTTTCACTGAAGCTTTCTTT. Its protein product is CQPGTTFTEAFF.

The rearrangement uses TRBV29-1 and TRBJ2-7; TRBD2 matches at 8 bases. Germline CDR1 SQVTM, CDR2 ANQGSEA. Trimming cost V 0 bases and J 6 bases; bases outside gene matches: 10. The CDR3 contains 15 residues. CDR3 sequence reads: CSVEDRPAGAFEQYF. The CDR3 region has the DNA TGCAGCGTTGAAGATCGCCCAGCGGGAGCGTTCGAGCAGTACTTC.

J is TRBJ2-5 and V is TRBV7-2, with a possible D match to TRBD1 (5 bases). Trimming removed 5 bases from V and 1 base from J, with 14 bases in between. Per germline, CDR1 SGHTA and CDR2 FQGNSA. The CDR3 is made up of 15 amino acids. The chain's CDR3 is CASSTRPGLQETQYF. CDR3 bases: TGTGCCAGCAGCACCAGACCAGGGCTCCAAGAGACCCAGTACTTC.

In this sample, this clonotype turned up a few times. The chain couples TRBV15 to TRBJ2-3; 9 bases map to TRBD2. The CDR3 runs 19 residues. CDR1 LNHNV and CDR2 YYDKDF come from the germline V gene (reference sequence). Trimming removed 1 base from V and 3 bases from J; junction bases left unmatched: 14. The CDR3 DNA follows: TGTGCCACCAGCAGAGGGCTAGCGGGGTTACAGGAAGGGACAGATACGCAGTATTTT. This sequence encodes CATSRGLAGLQEGTDTQYF.